One and the same sample provided the 25 T cell receptor beta chains below, sequenced in a study of CD8 T cells in ankylosing spondylitis. TCRdb re-called the 5' RACE reads with MiXCR, one entry per CDR3 protein. The sample shows 200,000 to 300,000 distinct CDR3 sequences, less than 10% of them seen only once. Sequences were obtained from blood, either unsorted or a sorted T cell fraction (not recorded which). The receptor set was obtained from a male donor with ankylosing spondylitis or in good health (not recorded which).

This clonotype was found a few times. In DNA, the CDR3 is TGTGCCACCAGCAGTATCGGGACAGGGGTTTCACCCCTCCACTTT. This sequence encodes CATSSIGTGVSPLHF. The chain employs TRBV15 and TRBJ1-6, with TRBD1 matching 10 bases. V trimming: 3 bases; J trimming: 9 bases; junction bases outside the gene matches: 5. Germline V gene sequence: CDR1 LNHNV, CDR2 YYDKDF (reference sequence). There are 15 residues in the CDR3.

V and J are TRBV5-1 and TRBJ2-7, with a possible D match to TRBD1 (5 bases). The CDR3 extends over 14 amino acids. Trimming cost V 1 base and J 0 bases, with 8 bases left between them. Germline CDR1 is SGHRS and CDR2 is YFSETQ. For the CDR3, the DNA is TGCGCCAGCAGCTTGCAGGGTATCTCCTACGAGCAGTACTTC. Its protein is CASSLQGISYEQYF.

This clonotype was seen many times. The CDR3 coding sequence is TGCAGCGTTGAGGGTGCCAATGAGCAGTTCTTC. Residues: CSVEGANEQFF. The V and J genes are TRBV29-1 and TRBJ2-1; no definite D call. The CDR3 is made up of 11 amino acids. V was clipped by 3 bases and J by 6 bases, with 6 bases between them. Germline V gives CDR1 SQVTM, CDR2 ANQGSEA.

This clonotype was detected ten times or more. The chain has TRBV5-1 and TRBJ2-2, with a possible D match to TRBD2 (6 bases). Germline V gene data show CDR1 as SGHRS and CDR2 as YFSETQ. CDR3 length equals 14 residues. The V and J ends lost 7 bases and 4 bases respectively, with 14 bases between them. The CDR3 protein is CASRWLAITGELFF. The DNA of the CDR3 is TGCGCCAGCCGGTGGCTAGCGATCACCGGGGAGCTGTTTTTT.

V usage is TRBV30 and J usage is TRBJ2-2; D is perhaps TRBD2 (5 bases). The CDR3 totals 14 residues. Looked up from germline, CDR1 is GTSNPN and CDR2 is SVGIG (reference sequence). Deletions cut 6 bases from V and 1 base from J, with 12 bases between. CDR3 DNA: TGTGCCTGCTCAACCGGGATGAACACCGGGGAGCTGTTTTTT. Residues: CACSTGMNTGELFF.

In this sample, this clonotype turned up a few times. This chain uses TRBV7-3 with TRBJ2-1; D gene ambiguous. Germline CDR1 and CDR2: SGHTA and FQGTGA. The CDR3 sequence is 12 residues long. V shed 2 bases and J shed 10 bases, with 9 bases lying between them. CDR3 protein: CASSLSAGEQFF. CDR3 sequence (DNA): TGTGCCAGCAGCTTATCTGCCGGCGAGCAGTTCTTC.

This clonotype was recorded at least ten times. The chain has TRBV11-2 and TRBJ2-3; 7 nucleotides line up with TRBD2. V dropped 5 bases and J dropped 2; count of bases not matched to a gene: 16. The CDR3 length is 18 residues. The germline V gene has CDR1 SGHAT and CDR2 FQNNGV. The CDR3 is CASSQTPGTTSFTDTQYF. The CDR3 nucleotides read TGTGCCAGCAGCCAAACGCCCGGGACTACATCTTTCACAGATACGCAGTATTTT.

This clonotype was observed many times. The V gene is TRBV3-1, the J gene TRBJ2-7, with D perhaps matching TRBD1 or TRBD2 (5 bases each). The V end was cut by 4 bases, the J end by 4 bases, with 29 bases between. Germline CDR1 LGHDT, CDR2 YNNKEL (reference sequence). This CDR3 is built from 19 residues. The CDR3 DNA is TGTGCCAGCAGCCGAAAAGGGACCGTCCCGGGACCGTATACTTACGAGCAGTACTTC. The encoded protein is CASSRKGTVPGPYTYEQYF.

This clonotype has a handful of counts. V and J are TRBV7-3 and TRBJ2-3; 11 bases fit TRBD2. After removal of 0 bases from V and 4 bases from J, the junction contained 6 bases not matched to a gene. Germline V lookup: CDR1 SGHTA, CDR2 FQGTGA. This CDR3 region has 17 residues. CDR3 in DNA: TGTGCCAGCAGCTTAACGGGGCTAGCGGGAGGAGCAGATACGCAGTATTTT. Protein sequence: CASSLTGLAGGADTQYF.

This clonotype was detected ten times or more. The genes are TRBV20-1 and TRBJ1-5; D is undetermined. The CDR3 is made up of 13 amino acids. The ends were cut back, 3 bases at V and 6 bases at J, with 12 bases in the middle. Germline loops: CDR1 DFQATT, CDR2 SNEGSKA (reference sequence). The CDR3 DNA sequence: TGCAGTGCTAGCTTGGGTCCCAGTCAGCCCCAGCATTTT. This encodes CSASLGPSQPQHF.

The CDR3 loop reads CSGTRPSTDTQYF. As DNA, the CDR3 is TGCAGCGGAACTAGGCCTAGCACAGATACGCAGTATTTT. The chain couples TRBV20-1 to TRBJ2-3; tentative D call: TRBD2 (5 bases). The CDR3 runs to 13 residues. The germline V gene has CDR1 DFQATT and CDR2 SNEGSKA (reference sequence).

This clonotype was counted at least ten times. The CDR3 bases are TGCAGCGTTGTGTCGGCGGGAGGGAGCACAGATACGCAGTATTTT. As protein: CSVVSAGGSTDTQYF. The chain combines TRBV29-1 with TRBJ2-3; 9 bases are a match to TRBD2. This CDR3 has 15 amino acids. Germline loops: CDR1 SQVTM, CDR2 ANQGSEA. V dropped 4 bases and J dropped 0; count of bases not matched to a gene: 5.

This clonotype was seen only a few times. This chain connects TRBV5-1 to TRBJ2-7; TRBD1 matches 10 bases. The CDR3 runs 13 residues. CDR1 and CDR2 (germline): SGHRS, YFSETQ. The V and J ends lost 4 bases and 4 bases, in that order; junction bases with no gene match: 2. This chain's CDR3 is CASSKDRGYEQYF. CDR3 sequence (DNA): TGCGCCAGCAGCAAGGACAGGGGGTACGAGCAGTACTTC. Based on the CDR3 plus reference TRBV5-1 and TRBJ2-7, the full variable domain is KAGVTQTPRYLIKTRGQQVTLSCSPISGHRSVSWYQQTPGQGLQFLFEYFSETQRNKGNFPGRFSGRQFSNSRSEMNVSTLELGDSALYLCASSKDRGYEQYFGPGTRLTVT.

This clonotype was counted ten times or more. This sequence joins TRBV10-3 and TRBJ2-3, with TRBD2 matching 7 bases. Looked up from germline, CDR1 is ENHRY and CDR2 is SYGVKD. V dropped 8 bases and J dropped 4; count of bases not matched to a gene: 9. CDR3 length equals 14 residues. CDR3 region: CAISGRGSADTQYF. CDR3 nucleotide sequence: TGTGCCATCTCCGGTCGCGGGAGCGCAGATACGCAGTATTTT.

Many counts were recorded for this clonotype. CDR3 DNA sequence: TGCGCCAGCAGCCAGGCCAAGGGGCGGGAGCAGTACTTC. Translating it yields CASSQAKGREQYF. This sequence joins TRBV4-3 and TRBJ2-7; D perhaps matches TRBD1 (5 bases). V was trimmed by 3 bases and J by 7 bases, leaving 13 bases between them. There are 13 residues in the CDR3. The germline gives CDR1 LGHNA, CDR2 YSLEER.

This clonotype was seen ten or more times. The rearrangement links TRBV7-9 to TRBJ2-1; D remains unclear. V was cut by 5 bases and J by 6 bases, with 14 bases left in between. The CDR3 loop spans 14 amino acids. The germline CDR1 and CDR2 sequences are SEHNR and FQNEAQ (reference sequence). CDR3 sequence: CASSPGHRANEQFF. CDR3 nucleotides: TGTGCCAGCAGCCCGGGCCATAGAGCCAATGAGCAGTTCTTC. The whole variable domain, filled in from reference TRBV7-9 and TRBJ2-1, reads DTGVSQNPRHKITKRGQNVTFRCDPISEHNRLYWYRQTLGQGPEFLTYFQNEAQLEKSRLLSDRFSAERPKGSFSTLEIQRTEQGDSAMYLCASSPGHRANEQFFGPGTRLTVL.

This clonotype was counted at least ten times. The chain joins TRBV5-1 to TRBJ1-2; possible D gene TRBD1, 6 bases. The CDR3 is 15 residues long. V was clipped by 3 bases and J by 1 base, with 13 bases between them. The germline V gene has CDR1 SGHRS and CDR2 YFSETQ. The CDR3 sequence is CASSSWTEDNYGYTF. CDR3 DNA sequence: TGCGCCAGCAGCTCCTGGACAGAAGATAACTATGGCTACACCTTC.

This clonotype was seen ten or more times. The rearrangement joins TRBV5-1 to TRBJ2-1, with 11 bases aligning to TRBD2. The junction had 11 bases not matched to a gene; V was cut back by 3 bases and J by 0 bases. The germline V gene encodes CDR1 SGHRS and CDR2 YFSETQ. The CDR3 is made up of 19 amino acids. In nucleotides, the CDR3 is TGCGCCAGCAGCTGGAGGGGGTCTAGCGGGAGGAGCTCCTACAATGAGCAGTTCTTC. This encodes CASSWRGSSGRSSYNEQFF.

This clonotype was counted between two and nine times. The V and J genes are TRBV27 and TRBJ2-3; no firm D call. Trimming took 4 bases from V and 0 from J, leaving 14 bases between them. The CDR3 sequence is 16 residues long. Germline values: CDR1 MNHEY, CDR2 SMNVEV (reference sequence). As DNA, the CDR3 is TGTGCCAGCAGTTCCGTAGCCTATTCTAGCACAGATACGCAGTATTTT. Its translation: CASSSVAYSSTDTQYF.

This clonotype was found many times. The chain joins TRBV20-1 to TRBJ1-1, with D maybe TRBD1 (6 bases). Germline V gives CDR1 DFQATT, CDR2 SNEGSKA (reference sequence). This CDR3 has 12 amino acids. Trimming shortened V by 6 bases and J by 1 base, and 9 bases separated the two germline ends. CDR3: CSADRGNTEAFF. The CDR3 DNA sequence: TGCAGTGCGGACAGAGGGAACACTGAAGCTTTCTTT.

This clonotype was observed a few times. The V call is TRBV30, the J call TRBJ2-7, with D tentatively TRBD2 (6 bases). CDR3 length: 16 residues. Germline lookup yields CDR1 GTSNPN and CDR2 SVGIG (reference sequence). V was cut by 0 bases and J by 0 bases, with 15 bases left in between. CDR3 in DNA: TGTGCCTGGAGTGTCCTGGGACTGCCCCTCTCCTACGAGCAGTACTTC. It codes for CAWSVLGLPLSYEQYF.

This clonotype was recorded at least ten times. This chain connects TRBV5-1 to TRBJ2-7; no reliable D call. The germline V gene encodes CDR1 SGHRS and CDR2 YFSETQ. V was cut by 0 bases and J by 0 bases, with 7 bases left in between. The CDR3 runs 14 residues. CDR3 in DNA: TGCGCCAGCAGCTTGGAGGACCTCTCCTACGAGCAGTACTTC. Its translation is CASSLEDLSYEQYF.

This clonotype was recorded many times. Germline is not matched at one junction end, which may reflect a read error. V and J are TRBV4-3 and TRBJ1-2, with a tentative D call TRBD1 (6 bases). The V gene's germline CDR1 is LGHNA and CDR2 YSLEER. This CDR3 is built from 15 residues. As DNA, the CDR3 is TGCGCCAGCAGCGAAGAGTGGGGGCGGTTCTATGGCTACACCTTC. Translating it yields CASSEEWGRFYGYTF.

This clonotype has ten or more counts. V is TRBV12-3 or TRBV12-4 and J is TRBJ2-3, with D unresolved. Trimming left V 4 bases short and J 3 bases short, with 8 bases between. The CDR3 sequence is 13 residues long. CDR3 loop: CASSSIPTDTQYF. CDR3 DNA sequence: TGTGCCAGCAGTTCCATACCAACAGATACGCAGTATTTT.

This clonotype was found many times. J is TRBJ2-7 and V is TRBV27; 10 nucleotides align to TRBD2. The length of the CDR3 is 15 residues. V was pared by 8 bases and J by 2 bases, with 9 bases of the junction left unmatched. Germline-derived CDR1 and CDR2 are MNHEY and SMNVEV (reference sequence). As DNA, the CDR3 is TGTGCCAGCCGAATTCGGACTAGCGGTCCCTACGAGCAGTACTTC. Encoded protein: CASRIRTSGPYEQYF.